The present T cell receptor beta chain was sequenced within a study of post-analysis software for immune sequencing data. For the study at large: There were relapsing-remitting, secondary progressive and progressive-relapsing multiple sclerosis among the disease courses included. Whole-study results and caveats: Controls' normalized Chao1 diversity significantly exceeded that of multiple sclerosis patients. Samples prepared in the same batch strongly co-clustered by F measure. Comparison of patients with controls showed about 5 TRBV segments more frequent in patients, TRBV5-6, TRBV5-1 and TRBV20-1 among them.

This clonotype appeared once. The antigen remains unidentified. Sequencing libraries made from TCR beta cDNA carried unique molecular identifiers. cDNA molecules numbering 400,000 to 550,000 came from around 1 to 10 million T cells. TCRdb re-derived calls from the PCR reads in MiXCR, one entry per CDR3 protein. This sample has 450,000 to 700,000 distinct CDR3 sequences; around 44% occur once, and the top ten carry more than 1.5%. The CDR3 has 18 residues. The junction had 13 bases not matched to a gene; V was cut back by 2 bases and J by 2 bases. Per the germline V gene, CDR1 is SQVTM and CDR2 is ANQGSEA.

The chain joins TRBV29-1 to TRBJ2-3; 10 bases align to TRBD2. The TCR sequence derives from a girl aged 10 to 17 with multiple sclerosis. Specimen: blood. CDR3 in amino acids: CSVERWGTSGNPTDTQYF. CDR3 DNA sequence: TGCAGCGTTGAAAGGTGGGGCACTAGCGGGAACCCCACAGATACGCAGTATTTT.